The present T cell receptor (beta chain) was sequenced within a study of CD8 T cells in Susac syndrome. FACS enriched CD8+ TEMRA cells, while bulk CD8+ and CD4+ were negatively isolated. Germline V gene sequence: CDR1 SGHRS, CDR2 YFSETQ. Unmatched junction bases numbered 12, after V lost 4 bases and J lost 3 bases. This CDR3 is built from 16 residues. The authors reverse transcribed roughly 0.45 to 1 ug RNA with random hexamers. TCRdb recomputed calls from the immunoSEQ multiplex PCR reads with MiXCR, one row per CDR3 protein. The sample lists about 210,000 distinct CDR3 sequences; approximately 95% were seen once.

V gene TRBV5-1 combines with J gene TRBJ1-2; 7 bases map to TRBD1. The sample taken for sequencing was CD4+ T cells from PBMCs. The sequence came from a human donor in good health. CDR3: CASSPREGGEDYGYTF. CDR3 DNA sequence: TGCGCCAGCAGCCCAAGGGAAGGGGGCGAAGACTATGGCTACACCTTC.